The 11 T cell receptor beta chains given below trace back to one sample, sequenced in a study of radiotherapy plus CTLA-4 blockade in lung cancer. TCRdb keeps only in-frame clones here, not all; method: immunoSEQ multiplex PCR. The repertoire holds tens of thousands of clones, with 60% to 80% as singletons. Source: peripheral blood, taken from a patient treated with radiotherapy plus ipilimumab. The receptors here all came from a human donor with non-small cell lung cancer who had a complete response to radiotherapy plus ipilimumab.

This clone was detected only a few times. The rearrangement uses TRBV5-1 and TRBJ1-5, with D possibly matching TRBD1 (5 bases). The V gene's germline CDR1 is SGHRS and CDR2 YFSETQ. V dropped 5 bases and J dropped 4 bases, with 13 bases sitting between them. The CDR3 is 14 residues long. The CDR3 reads CASRGQGPNQPQHF. Written as DNA, the CDR3 is TGCGCCAGCAGGGGCCAGGGCCCTAATCAGCCCCAGCATTTT.

The rearrangement joins TRBV6-5 to TRBJ1-1; D not resolved. CDR3 length equals 13 residues. V was cut by 2 bases and J by 1 base, with 5 bases left in between. Germline CDR1 MNHEY, CDR2 SVGAGI. The CDR3 sequence is CASSYAGNTEAFF. The DNA for the CDR3 is TGTGCCAGCAGTTACGCTGGGAACACTGAAGCTTTCTTT.

This rearrangement joins TRBV5-4 to TRBJ2-7, with D perhaps TRBD1 (5 bases). Trimming shortened V by 4 bases and J by 6 bases, and 17 bases separated the two germline ends. This CDR3 is built from 14 residues. The germline CDR1 and CDR2 sequences are SGHNT and YYREEE (reference sequence). The CDR3 DNA reads as TGTGCCAGCAGCCAGAGACCGCAAACAGGCGAGCAGTACTTC. Protein product: CASSQRPQTGEQYF.

This sequence joins TRBV14 and TRBJ2-1, with no clear D. The V end lost 3 bases, the J end lost 7 bases, and 19 bases lay between the germline ends. There are 16 residues in the CDR3. Germline V lookup: CDR1 SGHDN, CDR2 FVKESK. The CDR3 coding sequence is TGTGCCAGCAGCCACGGCGGTCGGTCCCCTGGTAATGAGCAGTTCTTC. Translated, it gives CASSHGGRSPGNEQFF.

In its sample, this clone was seen once. In DNA, the CDR3 is TGTGCCAGCAGCTTAACAGGGGCCGATGAGCAGTTCTTC. Protein sequence: CASSLTGADEQFF. The chain recombines TRBV7-9 with TRBJ2-1, with TRBD1 identical over 7 bases. Trimming took 2 bases from V and 8 from J; bases not matched to a gene: 3. This CDR3 region has 13 residues. The germline V gene encodes CDR1 SEHNR and CDR2 FQNEAQ (reference sequence).

The chain uses TRBV12-5 and TRBJ2-4, with D possibly being TRBD2 (6 bases). Germline lookup yields CDR1 LGHNT and CDR2 FRNRAP. Trimming pared 1 base from V and 3 bases from J, leaving 10 bases between. The CDR3 loop spans 15 amino acids. The chain's CDR3 is CASGLAGENKNIQYF. CDR3 sequence (DNA): TGTGCTAGTGGTTTGGCGGGGGAGAACAAAAACATTCAGTACTTC.

This sequence joins TRBV9 and TRBJ2-5, with TRBD1 matching over 9 bases. The V segment lost 0 bases and the J segment 4 bases; nucleotides outside the gene matches: 4. The CDR3 runs 15 residues. Germline CDR1 reads SGDLS; CDR2 reads YYNGEE. The CDR3 nucleotides read TGTGCCAGCAGCGTAGAGACAGGGGGACGAGAGACCCAGTACTTC. Protein sequence: CASSVETGGRETQYF.

This clone turned up a few times. V usage is TRBV30 and J usage is TRBJ2-7; a weak D match, TRBD2 (5 bases). This CDR3 contains 16 residues. Per germline, CDR1 GTSNPN and CDR2 SVGIG (reference sequence). With 3 bases removed from V and 2 bases from J, the gap between germline ends came to 20 bases. DNA for the CDR3: TGTGCCTGGAGCCCGGGATCTCTGCGGCTAACCTACGAGCAGTACTTC. Its protein product is CAWSPGSLRLTYEQYF.

Only a few counts were recorded for this clone. This sequence joins TRBV5-4 and TRBJ2-5, with D possibly being TRBD2 (6 bases). The germline gives CDR1 SGHNT, CDR2 YYREEE (reference sequence). V was pared by 6 bases and J by 3 bases, with 18 bases between. CDR3 length: 15 amino acids. The CDR3 nucleotides read TGTGCCAGCACCCCCTCCCTTAGCGGCAAAGAGACCCAGTACTTC. Translation: CASTPSLSGKETQYF.

The V call is TRBV10-3, the J call TRBJ1-1, with 9 bases aligning to TRBD1. This CDR3 is 16 amino acids long. The germline gives CDR1 ENHRY, CDR2 SYGVKD. With V trimmed by 7 bases and J by 5 bases, 14 bases remained unmatched. The CDR3 is CAIIGQQGARWTEAFF. The CDR3 DNA sequence: TGTGCCATCATTGGTCAACAGGGGGCTCGGTGGACTGAAGCTTTCTTT.

The chain couples TRBV11-3 to TRBJ2-1; 16 nucleotides match TRBD2. CDR1 and CDR2 from the germline V gene are SGHNT and YENEEA. The CDR3 covers 16 residues. V gave up 4 bases and J gave up 8 bases; unmatched junction bases: 5. The CDR3 DNA reads as TGTGCCAGCAGCTCCCAGGGACTAGCGGGGGGGCATGAGCAGTTCTTC. Translated, it gives CASSSQGLAGGHEQFF.